Only one count was recorded for the clone carrying this TCR beta chain. No antigen is known for it. Trimming took 6 bases from V and 1 from J, leaving 3 bases between them. Germline V gives CDR1 SNHLY, CDR2 FYNNEI. CDR3 size: 11 residues. The data originate from a study of long-term antiretroviral therapy in people with HIV. Findings and caveats of the study: An increase in diversity followed ART, yet levels stayed below transplant donor controls.

The samples, holding roughly 0.9-11 million cryopreserved PBMC, were thawed before DNA extraction was carried out. Sequencing relied on immunoSEQ assay v3.0, run at survey level. TCRdb's copy holds only in-frame clones and misses some; the assay was immunoSEQ multiplex PCR. The sample has more than 20,000 clones; less than 85% are singletons. This TCR came from a middle-aged man with HIV. The sequencing used unsorted PBMCs, collected 2.3 to 2.5 years after starting antiretroviral therapy. This sequence joins TRBV2 and TRBJ2-5, with D hard to call. The CDR3 loop is CASSTQETQYF. The CDR3 DNA is TGTGCCAGCAGCACCCAAGAGACCCAGTACTTC.